A few counts support the clone carrying this T cell receptor (beta chain). Repertoires were generated with immunoSEQ multiplex PCR, while TCRdb's copy carries only in-frame clones and drops some. The sample holds hundreds of thousands of clones, 88% seen once. This sample is drawn from a study of shared T cell receptors in the human thymus. This sample was also put to use in a study of human thymus T cells.

Sequenced material: thymocytes. This TCR derives from a boy younger than two with a congenital heart defect.

The CDR3 loop is CSVAGGENTEAFF. CDR3 nucleotides: TGCAGCGTTGCCGGCGGTGAGAACACTGAAGCTTTCTTT. This chain connects TRBV29-1 to TRBJ1-1, with D unclear. Trimming left V 4 bases short and J 1 base short, with 10 bases between. Germline V gives CDR1 SQVTM, CDR2 ANQGSEA. The CDR3 sequence is 13 residues long.